This T cell receptor (beta chain) originates from a study of blood T cell repertoires in COVID-19. The germline CDR1 and CDR2 sequences are SGHTS and YDEGEE. The CDR3 extends over 18 amino acids. Trimming shortened V by 2 bases and J by 0 bases, and 15 bases separated the two germline ends. Profiled with immunoSEQ multiplex PCR; TCRdb holds only in-frame clones, not every one. The sample has 150,000 to 200,000 clones, over 75% seen once. This chain links TRBV5-8 with TRBJ2-6; D ambiguous. The sample consisted of PBMCs or T cells enriched from blood (not recorded which). The sequence was collected from a man in his fifties who had recovered from COVID-19. The CDR3 loop is CASSFRTRRSSGANVLTF. CDR3 in DNA: TGTGCCAGCAGCTTCCGTACCCGGCGGAGCTCTGGGGCCAACGTCCTGACTTTC. Full variable domain (remainder filled in from reference TRBV5-8 and TRBJ2-6): EAGVTQSPTHLIKTRGQQATLRCSPISGHTSVYWYQQALGLGLQFLLWYDEGEERNRGNFPPRFSGRQFPNYSSELNVNALELEDSALYLCASSFRTRRSSGANVLTFGAGSRLTVL.